Below are 4 T cell receptor beta chains sequenced from a single sample in a study of Ad26.COV2.S vaccination and SARS-CoV-2 variants. As to treatment: roughly 18 received Ad26.COV2.S at low or high dose, single or two shots; about 5 received placebo; per-sample allocation not given. At day 63 after the first vaccine or placebo injection, samples were drawn. Profiling relied on immunoSEQ multiplex PCR, and the TCRdb table lists in-frame clones only, not all of them. The data show some 350,000 clones, roughly 85% seen once. Sequenced here: peripheral blood, sampled in a trial of Ad26.COV2.S vaccine versus placebo. All receptors derive from a person aged 18-65 years who received the Ad26.COV2.S COVID-19 vaccine or a placebo.

This chain joins TRBV11-2 and TRBJ2-5, with TRBD2 matching over 7 bases. The V and J ends lost 1 base and 5 bases, in that order; junction bases with no gene match: 7. The CDR3 loop spans 15 amino acids. Germline-derived CDR1 and CDR2 are SGHAT and FQNNGV. The CDR3, as DNA: TGTGCCAGCAGCTTAGCCCTAGCGGTTCCGGAGACCCAGTACTTC. Translating gives CASSLALAVPETQYF.

This chain uses TRBV11-3 with TRBJ2-7, with D possibly matching TRBD1 (6 bases). The CDR3 contains 15 residues. CDR1 and CDR2 from the germline V gene are SGHNT and YENEEA. Trimming took 5 bases from V and 5 from J, leaving 19 bases between them. The DNA for the CDR3 is TGTGCCAGCAGCCCAGGGGTGGGGGCTTTGGACGAGCAGTACTTC. Its protein is CASSPGVGALDEQYF.

Here the CDR3 DNA reads TGTGCCAGCAGCTCTGGGGGGGCCTCCTACAATGAGCAGTTCTTC. Translated: CASSSGGASYNEQFF. The chain links TRBV7-7 to TRBJ2-1, with D possibly matching TRBD2 (7 bases). V lost 4 bases and J 0 bases, leaving 10 bases between the germline ends. The CDR3 extends over 15 amino acids. Germline V gene lookup returns CDR1 SSHAT and CDR2 FNYEAQ (reference sequence).

The rearrangement joins TRBV7-9 to TRBJ1-1; no clear D gene. CDR1 and CDR2 (germline): SEHNR, FQNEAQ (reference sequence). Trimming shortened V by 3 bases and J by 3 bases, and 11 bases separated the two germline ends. The CDR3 has 14 amino acids. CDR3 sequence: CASSFYEKDTEAFF. The CDR3 DNA sequence: TGTGCCAGCAGCTTCTACGAGAAGGACACTGAAGCTTTCTTT.